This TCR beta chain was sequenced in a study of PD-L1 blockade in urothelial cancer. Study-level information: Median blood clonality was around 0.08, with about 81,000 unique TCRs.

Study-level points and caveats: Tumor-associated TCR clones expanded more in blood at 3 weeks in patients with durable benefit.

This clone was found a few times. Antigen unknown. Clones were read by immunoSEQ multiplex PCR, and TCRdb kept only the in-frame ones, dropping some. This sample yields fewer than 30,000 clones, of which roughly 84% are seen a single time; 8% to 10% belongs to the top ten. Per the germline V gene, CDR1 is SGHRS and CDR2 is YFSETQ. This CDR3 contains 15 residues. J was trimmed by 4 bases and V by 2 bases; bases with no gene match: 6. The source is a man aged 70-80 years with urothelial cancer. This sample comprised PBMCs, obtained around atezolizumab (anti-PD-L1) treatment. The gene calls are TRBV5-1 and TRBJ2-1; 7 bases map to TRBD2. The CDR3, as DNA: TGCGCCAGCAGCTTCGGCGGGAGAAGGTACAATGAGCAGTTCTTC. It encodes CASSFGGRRYNEQFF.